The 29 T cell receptor beta chains reported below all come from one sample, sequenced in a study of human thymus T cells. The thymus was resected at corrective cardiac surgery. Sequencing was performed with immunoSEQ multiplex PCR; in TCRdb, only in-frame clones are kept and a portion is missing. The table includes around 70,000 clones, around 95% detected once. Source material: thymus tissue. Source of these receptors: a girl under three years old with a congenital heart defect but otherwise immunologically healthy.

A single count supports this clone. CDR3 in amino acids: CASSPKRSRRADTDTQYF. For the CDR3, the DNA is TGCGCCAGCAGCCCGAAGAGAAGTCGGCGGGCCGACACAGATACGCAGTATTTT. The rearrangement joins TRBV4-3 to TRBJ2-3; tentative D call: TRBD2 (5 bases). Trimming took 4 bases from V and 2 from J, leaving 22 bases between them. Germline lookup yields CDR1 LGHNA and CDR2 YSLEER. The CDR3 is made up of 18 amino acids.

V gene TRBV2 combines with J gene TRBJ1-2; 9 bases are a match to TRBD1. Germline V gene data show CDR1 as SNHLY and CDR2 as FYNNEI. The trim removed 7 bases at V and 4 bases at J, leaving 10 bases unmatched. The length of the CDR3 is 15 residues. CDR3: CASTPRQGGLYGYTF. CDR3 nucleotide sequence: TGTGCCAGCACTCCGAGACAGGGGGGTCTCTATGGCTACACCTTC.

The chain carries TRBV20-1 and TRBJ2-1; D might be TRBD2 (5 bases). Trimming removed 2 bases at V and 12 bases at J, with 8 bases between. Germline loops: CDR1 DFQATT, CDR2 SNEGSKA (reference sequence). This CDR3 spans 10 amino acids. The CDR3 is CSARRDSQFF. The CDR3 DNA sequence: TGCAGTGCTAGACGGGATTCGCAGTTCTTC.

The V gene is TRBV9, the J gene TRBJ2-1; a possible D gene is TRBD1 (7 bases). The CDR3 is 21 residues long. Per germline, CDR1 SGDLS and CDR2 YYNGEE. Trimming removed 0 bases from V and 6 bases from J, with 31 bases in between. The CDR3 DNA sequence: TGTGCCAGCAGCGTAGGGGGACATACCCTCACCTTCAGGGGGACTTCCAATGAGCAGTTCTTC. Translating gives CASSVGGHTLTFRGTSNEQFF.

V is TRBV21-1 and J is TRBJ2-3; the D call of TRBD1 is as the table states it, not checked on the DNA. TRBV21-1 is assigned pseudogene status. This CDR3 is built from 17 residues. The CDR3 loop reads CASSKEGRGQGGDTQYF. CDR3 bases: TGTGCCAGCAGCAAAGAGGGAAGGGGACAGGGGGGCGATACGCAGTATTTT.

CDR3 protein: CASSLDGLNKSYSNQPQHF. CDR3 DNA sequence: TGTGCCAGCAGTTTAGACGGATTAAACAAATCCTATAGCAATCAGCCCCAGCATTTT. This sequence joins TRBV28 and TRBJ1-5; no firm D call. The CDR3 loop spans 19 amino acids. The germline V gene has CDR1 MDHEN and CDR2 SYDVKM. Trimming took off 2 bases at V and 0 bases at J, with 20 bases between the two ends.

J is TRBJ2-1 and V is TRBV5-6; 12 nucleotides align to TRBD2. CDR1 SGHDT and CDR2 YYEEEE come from the germline V gene. CDR3 length: 15 residues. V shed 4 bases and J 8 bases; nucleotides not matched to a gene: 7. The DNA of the CDR3 is TGTGCCAGCAGCCCCTCTAGCGGGAGGGGCCATGAGCAGTTCTTC. Its protein product is CASSPSSGRGHEQFF.

The rearrangement links TRBV28 to TRBJ2-5; 10 bases match TRBD2. Looked up from germline, CDR1 is MDHEN and CDR2 is SYDVKM. The CDR3 contains 17 residues. The V and J ends lost 5 bases and 5 bases, in that order; junction bases with no gene match: 14. The CDR3 DNA sequence: TGTGCCAGCAGTCCCTCCCAAACTAGCGGGGCTACGGAGACCCAGTACTTC. This translates into CASSPSQTSGATETQYF.

This chain joins TRBV5-1 and TRBJ1-1; D might be TRBD1 (5 bases). V shed 4 bases and J shed 6 bases, with 19 bases lying between them. This CDR3 spans 15 amino acids. Germline values: CDR1 SGHRS, CDR2 YFSETQ. The CDR3 loop is CASSRAGEPASEAFF. As DNA, the CDR3 is TGCGCCAGCAGCCGGGCGGGGGAGCCCGCTTCTGAAGCTTTCTTT.

This chain links TRBV18 with TRBJ2-7; no clear D gene. The V gene lost 2 bases and the J gene lost 3 bases, with 20 bases spanning the gap. This CDR3 has 17 amino acids. Germline loops: CDR1 KGHSH, CDR2 LQKENI. CDR3 DNA sequence: TGTGCCAGCTCACCATCATCTACCGCGGTTTGTTTCTACGAGCAGTACTTC. This codes for CASSPSSTAVCFYEQYF.

The chain carries TRBV29-1 and TRBJ1-1; no reliable D call. CDR3 length: 13 amino acids. V lost 1 base and J 10 bases, leaving 16 bases between the germline ends. The germline gives CDR1 SQVTM, CDR2 ANQGSEA. The DNA of the CDR3 is TGCAGCGTTGAAGGGGTCGGCCTCACGGGAGCTTTCTTT. It yields the protein CSVEGVGLTGAFF.

The rearrangement links TRBV4-2 to TRBJ1-4, with no clear D. Looked up from germline, CDR1 is LGHNA and CDR2 is YNFKEQ. CDR3 size: 19 residues. With 0 bases removed from V and 0 bases from J, the gap between germline ends came to 17 bases. The CDR3 is CASSQDGGGNSPTNEKLFF. The CDR3 DNA reads as TGTGCCAGCAGCCAAGATGGTGGAGGGAACAGCCCAACTAATGAAAAACTGTTTTTT.

The chain links TRBV27 to TRBJ2-5; 8 nucleotides line up with TRBD2. Losses at the gene ends were 5 bases for V and 4 bases for J; bases not matched to a gene: 15. Germline V lookup: CDR1 MNHEY, CDR2 SMNVEV (reference sequence). The CDR3 runs to 17 residues. CDR3 DNA sequence: TGTGCCAGCAGTCCCCCCACACTAGCGGCCGCCAGAGAGACCCAGTACTTC. Translating it yields CASSPPTLAAARETQYF.

This chain uses TRBV18 with TRBJ1-2; 8 nucleotides match TRBD1. Germline V lookup: CDR1 KGHSH, CDR2 LQKENI. V gave up 3 bases and J gave up 8 bases; unmatched junction bases: 14. The CDR3 runs 16 residues. The CDR3 DNA follows: TGTGCCAGCTCACCCTACCTTTACCAGGGGGCGGACGGCTACACCTTC. Protein: CASSPYLYQGADGYTF.

The chain combines TRBV5-6 with TRBJ1-4; maybe TRBD1 (5 bases). The V gene lost 2 bases and the J gene lost 0 bases, with 11 bases spanning the gap. Germline CDR1 SGHDT, CDR2 YYEEEE. CDR3 length: 16 residues. CDR3 DNA: TGTGCCAGCAGCTTAGGGGCTCTAGCAACTAATGAAAAACTGTTTTTT. It yields the protein CASSLGALATNEKLFF.

The chain uses TRBV7-8 and TRBJ2-1, with D possibly being TRBD2 (6 bases). CDR1 is SGHVS and CDR2 is FQNEAQ in the germline V gene. This CDR3 spans 16 amino acids. Trimming removed 5 bases at V and 3 bases at J, with 17 bases between. The CDR3 DNA is TGTGCCAGCAGCCCTGGGGTAGCGGTATTCTACAATGAGCAGTTCTTC. It specifies CASSPGVAVFYNEQFF.

The chain combines TRBV5-1 with TRBJ2-1, with D possibly TRBD2 on 6 matching bases. V lost 8 bases, J lost 0 bases, and 15 bases lay in between. Germline-derived CDR1 and CDR2 are SGHRS and YFSETQ. CDR3 size: 15 residues. The CDR3 nucleotides are TGCGCCAGTTCCCCGCCGGGACTCTCCTACAATGAGCAGTTCTTC. This gives the protein CASSPPGLSYNEQFF.

J is TRBJ1-5 and V is TRBV18; tentatively, D is TRBD1 (5 bases). Germline values: CDR1 KGHSH, CDR2 LQKENI. The V end was cut by 6 bases, the J end by 0 bases, with 21 bases between. This CDR3 has 18 residues. The CDR3 sequence: CASSPDRGEHYSNQPQHF. CDR3 sequence (DNA): TGTGCCAGCTCGCCCGACAGAGGGGAGCATTATAGCAATCAGCCCCAGCATTTT.

The V and J genes are TRBV13 and TRBJ2-7; TRBD2 aligns across 12 bases. CDR1 PRHDT and CDR2 FYEKMQ come from the germline V gene (reference sequence). This CDR3 is 16 amino acids long. Germline trimming cut 1 base from V and 5 bases from J; bases unmatched to any gene: 6. CDR3 amino acids: CASSLETSGSTHEQYF. The CDR3 coding sequence is TGTGCCAGCAGCTTAGAGACTAGCGGGAGTACCCACGAGCAGTACTTC.

This clone was detected only once. V usage is TRBV9 and J usage is TRBJ1-1; D unresolved. Trimming left V 0 bases short and J 1 base short, with 13 bases between. This CDR3 spans 16 amino acids. Germline lookup yields CDR1 SGDLS and CDR2 YYNGEE. The DNA of the CDR3 is TGTGCCAGCAGCGTAGTTTACCGCCCCCAGAACACTGAAGCTTTCTTT. Protein: CASSVVYRPQNTEAFF. Combining the CDR3 with reference TRBV9 and TRBJ1-1 gives the whole variable domain DSGVTQTPKHLITATGQRVTLRCSPRSGDLSVYWYQQSLDQGLQFLIQYYNGEERAKGNILERFSAQQFPDLHSELNLSSLELGDSALYFCASSVVYRPQNTEAFFGQGTRLTVV.

This clone was counted a single time. This sequence joins TRBV4-1 and TRBJ2-7, with TRBD1 matching over 8 bases. V shed 3 bases, J shed 8 bases, and the junction held 9 bases outside the gene matches. Germline lookup yields CDR1 MGHRA and CDR2 YSYEKL. The CDR3 runs to 14 residues. CDR3 sequence (DNA): TGCGCCAGCAGCCACCTTCGGGCAGGGGGCAAGCAGTACTTC. It translates to CASSHLRAGGKQYF.

In this sample, this clone turned up a few times. V is TRBV19 and J is TRBJ1-1, with D possibly matching TRBD1 (5 bases). V was pared by 6 bases and J by 5 bases, with 10 bases between. CDR1 is LNHDA, CDR2 SQIVND, per germline (reference sequence). This CDR3 comprises 12 residues. The CDR3 here is CASRGGRTEAFF. CDR3 in DNA: TGTGCCAGTAGGGGGGGTCGGACTGAAGCTTTCTTT.

The chain has TRBV2 and TRBJ2-5; D remains unclear. The CDR3 loop spans 15 amino acids. Trimming cost V 1 base and J 4 bases, with 13 bases left between them. Germline lookup yields CDR1 SNHLY and CDR2 FYNNEI. The CDR3 sequence: CASSEETNWGETQYF. Here the CDR3 DNA reads TGTGCCAGCAGTGAAGAAACAAATTGGGGAGAGACCCAGTACTTC.

The chain couples TRBV5-1 to TRBJ1-3; 7 bases match TRBD1. After removal of 0 bases from V and 4 bases from J, the junction contained 4 bases not matched to a gene. Germline V gene data show CDR1 as SGHRS and CDR2 as YFSETQ. CDR3 size: 15 residues. DNA for the CDR3: TGCGCCAGCAGCTTGGAAGGGGGCAGGGGAAACACCATATATTTT. It specifies CASSLEGGRGNTIYF.

Regarding this clone: The same CDR3 arises from other DNA sequences in this sample as well. This chain uses TRBV5-4 with TRBJ2-1; D could derive from TRBD1 or TRBD2 (6 bases each). Per germline, CDR1 SGHNT and CDR2 YYREEE (reference sequence). V gave up 0 bases and J gave up 4 bases, with 11 bases separating them. This CDR3 comprises 15 residues. The CDR3 loop is CASSLVGGPYNEQFF. For the CDR3, the DNA is TGTGCCAGCAGCTTGGTGGGGGGCCCTTACAATGAGCAGTTCTTC.

The V call is TRBV6-6, the J call TRBJ2-7; 7 bases are a match to TRBD2. Germline CDR1 MNHNY, CDR2 SVGAGI (reference sequence). This CDR3 has 15 residues. V was clipped by 6 bases and J by 0 bases; unmatched bases: 8. CDR3 DNA sequence: TGTGCCAGCAGACCGGGGGGAGTCAGCTCCTACGAGCAGTACTTC. Encoded protein: CASRPGGVSSYEQYF.

The chain links TRBV9 to TRBJ2-7; 9 nucleotides agree with TRBD1. Germline V gene lookup returns CDR1 SGDLS and CDR2 YYNGEE. The V segment lost 2 bases and the J segment 2 bases; nucleotides outside the gene matches: 2. The CDR3 totals 14 residues. In DNA form, the CDR3 reads TGTGCCAGCAGCGTTGGGGACAGGGCCTACGAGCAGTACTTC. Protein product: CASSVGDRAYEQYF.

The chain carries TRBV14 and TRBJ2-3; no firm D call. Germline loops: CDR1 SGHDN, CDR2 FVKESK. This CDR3 is 18 amino acids long. Trimming took off 0 bases at V and 0 bases at J, with 16 bases between the two ends. The DNA for the CDR3 is TGTGCCAGCAGCCAAGAAGCACGGCCGCAATCTAGCACAGATACGCAGTATTTT. It encodes CASSQEARPQSSTDTQYF.

CDR3 amino acids: CASSQAIGYNEQFF. The CDR3 DNA sequence: TGCGCCAGCAGCCAAGCGATCGGGTACAATGAGCAGTTCTTC. The chain recombines TRBV4-3 with TRBJ2-1, with no clear D. Trimming took 1 base from V and 4 from J, leaving 8 bases between them. This CDR3 has 14 residues. CDR1 and CDR2 from the germline V gene are LGHNA and YSLEER.